The TCR beta chain described here comes from a study of CD4 and CD8 cells across lung adenocarcinoma regions. TCRdb reprocessed the PCR reads with MiXCR, giving one entry per CDR3 protein. The table shows some 5,000 distinct CDR3 sequences, with 45% occurring only once. Localized lung adenocarcinoma, a non-small cell lung cancer, affected the donors. Specimen: CD4+ T cells from the margin of a lung tumor. The origin of this receptor is a female donor with lung adenocarcinoma. The CD4 and CD8 labels of this study may be unreliable.

The CDR3 sequence is CASRTGPINTGELFF. CDR3 sequence (DNA): TGTGCCAGCAGGACCGGGCCCATCAACACCGGGGAGCTGTTTTTT. V gene TRBV6-1 combines with J gene TRBJ2-2; D is undetermined. Germline CDR1 reads MNHNS; CDR2 reads SASEGT. The V and J ends lost 6 bases and 2 bases respectively, with 13 bases between them. This CDR3 has 15 residues.